This T cell receptor (beta chain) was sequenced in a study of regulatory T cells in long-lasting Graves disease. Study information: Antithyroid drug use was under 3 months in newly diagnosed Graves' patients.

Combining iRepertoire HTBI primers with Arm-PCR of CDR3 regions, the authors built TCR beta libraries. TCRdb recomputed calls from the multiplex PCR reads with MiXCR, one row per CDR3 protein. The data hold about 220,000 distinct CDR3 sequences, with roughly 20% observed a single time. Time point noted: newly diagnosed GD, antithyroid drugs for less than 3 months. With RNA extracted from PBMCs as input, the TCR library was made. A volume of approximately 9 milliliters of peripheral blood was collected in EDTA tubes. Per the germline V gene, CDR1 is MNHNS and CDR2 is SASEGT. V lost 8 bases, J lost 7 bases, and 23 bases lay in between. The length of the CDR3 is 15 residues. This clonotype was recorded at least ten times. The same sample was also used in a study of T cells in Graves' hyperthyroidism and ophthalmopathy.

The TCR was taken from a woman aged 30 to 39 with Graves disease. The chain joins TRBV6-1 to TRBJ1-2; possible D gene TRBD1, 6 bases. The material was peripheral blood mononuclear cells (PBMCs), obtained at new diagnosis, from a patient treated with antithyroid drugs. Here the CDR3 reads CASAPSPTGTSGYTF. The CDR3 bases are TGTGCCAGCGCCCCCTCTCCTACAGGGACCAGTGGCTACACCTTC.